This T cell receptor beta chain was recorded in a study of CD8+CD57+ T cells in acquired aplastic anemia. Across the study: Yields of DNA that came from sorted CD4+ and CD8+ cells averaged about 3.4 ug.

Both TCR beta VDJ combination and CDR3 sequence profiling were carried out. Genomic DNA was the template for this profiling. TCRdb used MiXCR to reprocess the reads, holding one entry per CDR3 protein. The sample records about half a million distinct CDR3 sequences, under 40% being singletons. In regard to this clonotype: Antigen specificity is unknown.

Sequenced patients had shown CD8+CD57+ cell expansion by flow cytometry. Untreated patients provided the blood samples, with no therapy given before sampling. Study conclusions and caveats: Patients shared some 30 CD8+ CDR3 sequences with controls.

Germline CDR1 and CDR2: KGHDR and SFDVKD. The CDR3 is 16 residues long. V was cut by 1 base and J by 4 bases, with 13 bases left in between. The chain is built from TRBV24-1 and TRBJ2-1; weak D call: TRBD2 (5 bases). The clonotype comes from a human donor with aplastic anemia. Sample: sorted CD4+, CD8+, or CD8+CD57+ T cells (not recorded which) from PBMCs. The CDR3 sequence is CATSDFSPLGYNEQFF. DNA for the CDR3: TGTGCCACCAGTGATTTTTCGCCACTAGGTTACAATGAGCAGTTCTTC.